The source of this T cell receptor (beta chain) is a study of identical twins. Findings of the study overall: The study found weaker excess twin sharing in beta out-of-frame sequences. These conclusions were based on statistical analysis (cross-sectional, not following the same donors).

This clonotype was counted only a few times. Antigen unknown. The CDR3 totals 14 residues. Germline V gene data show CDR1 as SGDLS and CDR2 as YYNGEE. V lost 5 bases to trimming and J lost 9 bases; unmatched junction nucleotides: 8. TCRdb re-analysed the 5' RACE reads in MiXCR, keeping a single row per CDR3 protein. The data contain about 210,000 distinct CDR3 sequences, approximately 9% of them singletons. This receptor was taken from a woman in her late teens or twenties in good health. The V call is TRBV9, the J call TRBJ1-6; 7 nucleotides match TRBD1. Sequencing was performed on memory (CD45RO+) T cells sorted from blood. CDR3 amino acids: CASSDDRVSSPLHF. The DNA for the CDR3 is TGTGCCAGCAGTGATGACAGGGTATCTTCACCCCTCCACTTT.